The next 18 T cell receptor beta chains were all read from a single sample in a study of T cell changes during pregnancy in multiple sclerosis. Generated by immunoSEQ multiplex PCR, the TCRdb table keeps only in-frame clones and is missing some. The repertoire holds approximately 46,000 clones, with about 91% as singletons. Sequenced material: CD8+ T cells from peripheral blood mononuclear cells, taken after pregnancy. The receptor set was obtained from a female donor with multiple sclerosis, enrolled in a pregnancy study.

This chain connects TRBV7-9 to TRBJ1-3; the D is unclear. The CDR3 is 11 residues long. Germline CDR1 is SEHNR and CDR2 is FQNEAQ (reference sequence). The germline V and J ends were trimmed by 5 bases and 6 bases, with 5 bases remaining between them. The CDR3 sequence is CASSLINTIYF. CDR3 DNA sequence: TGTGCCAGCAGCCTAATAAACACCATATATTTT.

The rearrangement uses TRBV14 and TRBJ2-5; the D gene is possibly TRBD1 (5 bases). Trimming pared 2 bases from V and 2 bases from J, leaving 12 bases between. From germline, CDR1 is SGHDN and CDR2 FVKESK. The CDR3 extends over 15 amino acids. The CDR3 nucleotides read TGTGCCAGCAGCCAATTCGGAGACAGTCAAGAGACCCAGTACTTC. This sequence encodes CASSQFGDSQETQYF. The entire variable domain, with the rest obtained from reference TRBV14 and TRBJ2-5, is as follows: EAGVTQFPSHSVIEKGQTVTLRCDPISGHDNLYWYRRVMGKEIKFLLHFVKESKQDESGMPNNRFLAERTGGTYSTLKVQPAELEDSGVYFCASSQFGDSQETQYFGPGTRLLVL.

The chain links TRBV19 to TRBJ2-7, with TRBD1 matching over 7 bases. Germline CDR1 reads LNHDA; CDR2 reads SQIVND (reference sequence). The CDR3 covers 13 residues. V was pared by 5 bases and J by 0 bases, with 1 base of the junction left unmatched. CDR3 in amino acids: CASSAGGSYEQYF. The CDR3 DNA follows: TGTGCCAGTAGTGCAGGGGGCTCCTACGAGCAGTACTTC.

The V and J genes are TRBV12-5 and TRBJ1-4, with D uncertain. V dropped 3 bases and J dropped 0 bases, with 17 bases sitting between them. Germline loops: CDR1 LGHNT, CDR2 FRNRAP. This CDR3 contains 18 residues. The CDR3 nucleotides read TGTGCTAGTGGTTTTCGTATTCGGGGAGTAACAACTAATGAAAAACTGTTTTTT. This gives the protein CASGFRIRGVTTNEKLFF.

The chain links TRBV9 to TRBJ2-5, with 7 nucleotides matching TRBD2. The CDR3 has 16 residues. Germline V lookup: CDR1 SGDLS, CDR2 YYNGEE. The V segment lost 4 bases and the J segment 2 bases; nucleotides outside the gene matches: 11. DNA of the CDR3: TGTGCCAGCAGCATAGGAAATGGGGGGGGGCAAGAGACCCAGTACTTC. It is translated as CASSIGNGGGQETQYF.

The chain combines TRBV25-1 with TRBJ1-2, with D unclear. This CDR3 has 15 residues. V shed 0 bases and J shed 2 bases, with 10 bases lying between them. Per the germline V gene, CDR1 is MGHDK and CDR2 is SYGVNS. The CDR3 nucleotides read TGTGCCAGCAGTGAATATCCAGCGGCGAACTATGGCTACACCTTC. Translation: CASSEYPAANYGYTF.

The chain recombines TRBV7-9 with TRBJ2-3, with D unclear. The CDR3 contains 11 residues. V was cut by 5 bases and J by 2 bases, with 2 bases left in between. Per the germline V gene, CDR1 is SEHNR and CDR2 is FQNEAQ (reference sequence). CDR3: CASSLTDTQYF. In DNA form, the CDR3 reads TGTGCCAGCAGCCTCACAGATACGCAGTATTTT.

This chain uses TRBV5-1 with TRBJ2-3, with a tentative D call TRBD2 (5 bases). The germline V gene encodes CDR1 SGHRS and CDR2 YFSETQ. This CDR3 is built from 17 residues. The V gene lost 1 base and the J gene lost 2 bases, with 17 bases spanning the gap. The CDR3 DNA sequence: TGCGCCAGCAGCTTGACCCCAGCGGAGGCAGCCACAGATACGCAGTATTTT. This sequence encodes CASSLTPAEAATDTQYF.

The CDR3 nucleotides are TGTGCCAGTAACGGACAGGGGTTGAGCAATCAGCCCCAGCATTTT. It yields the protein CASNGQGLSNQPQHF. The V call is TRBV19, the J call TRBJ1-5; TRBD1 matches at 9 bases. V lost 7 bases to trimming and J lost 1 base; unmatched junction nucleotides: 5. CDR1 and CDR2 from the germline V gene are LNHDA and SQIVND (reference sequence). The CDR3 sequence is 15 residues long.

This chain connects TRBV18 to TRBJ2-3; the match to TRBD1 covers 7 bases. After removal of 3 bases from V and 6 bases from J, the junction contained 6 bases not matched to a gene. This CDR3 has 14 residues. Looked up from germline, CDR1 is KGHSH and CDR2 is LQKENI. CDR3 nucleotides: TGTGCCAGCTCACCTCTACAGGGGTCGGATACGCAGTATTTT. As protein: CASSPLQGSDTQYF. The full variable domain, in which reference TRBV18 and TRBJ2-3 provide the parts outside the CDR3, is NAGVMQNPRHLVRRRGQEARLRCSPMKGHSHVYWYRQLPEEGLKFMVYLQKENIIDESGMPKERFSAEFPKEGPSILRIQQVVRGDSAAYFCASSPLQGSDTQYFGPGTRLTVL.

This chain uses TRBV27 with TRBJ1-5, with D perhaps matching TRBD1 (6 bases). V lost 5 bases, J lost 2 bases, and 16 bases lay in between. Germline assignment: CDR1 MNHEY and CDR2 SMNVEV (reference sequence). The CDR3 is made up of 16 amino acids. The CDR3 coding sequence is TGTGCCAGCAGTCCCCTAACAGGGCCACGCAATCAGCCCCAGCATTTT. This translates into CASSPLTGPRNQPQHF.

This clone was seen only a few times. The chain joins TRBV7-9 to TRBJ1-1; D is perhaps TRBD1 (6 bases). The CDR3 has 14 amino acids. In germline, CDR1 is SEHNR, CDR2 FQNEAQ (reference sequence). The V and J ends lost 1 base and 6 bases respectively, with 12 bases between them. In DNA, the CDR3 is TGTGCCAGCAGCTTAGAAACAGGGTGGCCTGAAGCTTTCTTT. Protein product: CASSLETGWPEAFF.

The CDR3 region is CASSYRASIEAFF. CDR3 nucleotide sequence: TGTGCCAGCAGTTACAGAGCGTCTATTGAAGCTTTCTTT. The chain recombines TRBV6-5 with TRBJ1-1, with unresolved D. The length of the CDR3 is 13 residues. Looked up from germline, CDR1 is MNHEY and CDR2 is SVGAGI. Trimming cost V 2 bases and J 7 bases, with 11 bases left between them.

The chain uses TRBV6-1 and TRBJ2-3, with 7 positions matching TRBD1. This CDR3 spans 15 amino acids. J gave up 4 bases and V 3 bases, and 7 bases lay outside the gene matches. The germline V gene has CDR1 MNHNS and CDR2 SASEGT. CDR3 nucleotide sequence: TGTGCCAGCAGTGATCAGGGGGTCGTAGCAGATACGCAGTATTTT. Residues: CASSDQGVVADTQYF.

This rearrangement joins TRBV10-3 to TRBJ1-2, with TRBD1 matching over 7 bases. The CDR3 consists of 15 residues. J lost 5 bases, V lost 8 bases, and 14 bases had no gene match. In germline, CDR1 is ENHRY, CDR2 SYGVKD. The CDR3 sequence is CAIGDGDSGAYGYTF. The DNA for the CDR3 is TGTGCCATCGGAGATGGGGACAGCGGCGCGTATGGCTACACCTTC.

J is TRBJ1-1 and V is TRBV18; 10 nucleotides line up with TRBD1. The germline gives CDR1 KGHSH, CDR2 LQKENI. The CDR3 covers 13 residues. Losses at the gene ends were 8 bases for V and 5 bases for J; bases not matched to a gene: 5. DNA of the CDR3: TGTGCCAGCCAATGGGACAGGGGAACTGAAGCTTTCTTT. Translated: CASQWDRGTEAFF.

The J gene is TRBJ1-3, the V gene TRBV12-5; D perhaps matches TRBD1 (6 bases). The germline V and J ends were trimmed by 3 bases and 7 bases, with 19 bases remaining between them. The CDR3 contains 16 residues. CDR1 is LGHNT and CDR2 is FRNRAP in the germline V gene. The CDR3 reads CASGFHLTGTVNTIYF. In nucleotides, the CDR3 is TGTGCTAGTGGTTTTCATTTGACAGGAACGGTCAACACCATATATTTT.

This sequence joins TRBV11-2 and TRBJ2-7; D may be TRBD1 (6 bases). Germline CDR1 is SGHAT and CDR2 is FQNNGV. V lost 3 bases, J lost 1 base, and 13 bases lay in between. There are 15 residues in the CDR3. CDR3 sequence (DNA): TGTGCCAGCAGCTTCCACAGGGACGCATCCTACGAGCAGTACTTC. Translation: CASSFHRDASYEQYF.